Listed here are 20 T cell receptor beta chains from one sample, sequenced in a study of T cell repertoires in cytomegalovirus infection. MiXCR was run by TCRdb on the reads, yielding one entry per CDR3 protein. The sample lists approximately 730,000 distinct CDR3 sequences; about 30% were seen once. These receptors have no known antigen. The specimen was cultured PBMCs, collected from culture after CMV antigen stimulation. Receptors were obtained from a human donor in good health (CMV status not recorded). Some clones in this sample may be carry-over from other donors' samples.

This clonotype was observed a handful of times. This chain joins TRBV19 and TRBJ2-1, with unresolved D. Between the trimmed V and J ends, which lost 7 bases and 11 bases, there was a span of 15 bases. From germline, CDR1 is LNHDA and CDR2 SQIVND (reference sequence). The CDR3 consists of 12 residues. In nucleotides, the CDR3 is TGTGCCAGTATCCTATTCAAGTCTAAGCAGTTCTTC. Protein sequence: CASILFKSKQFF.

This clonotype was observed a handful of times. The chain has TRBV7-9 and TRBJ2-5; 9 bases fit TRBD2. With 5 bases clipped from V and 4 bases from J, the junction kept 5 bases outside the gene matches. Germline CDR1 is SEHNR and CDR2 is FQNEAQ (reference sequence). This CDR3 spans 14 amino acids. CDR3 coding DNA: TGTGCCAGCAGCCCGGGACTAGCCGTAGAGACCCAGTACTTC. Translation: CASSPGLAVETQYF. Based on the CDR3 plus reference TRBV7-9 and TRBJ2-5, the full variable domain is DTGVSQNPRHKITKRGQNVTFRCDPISEHNRLYWYRQTLGQGPEFLTYFQNEAQLEKSRLLSDRFSAERPKGSFSTLEIQRTEQGDSAMYLCASSPGLAVETQYFGPGTRLLVL.

In its sample, this clonotype was seen a few times. The chain has TRBV5-6 and TRBJ1-2; 7 positions agree with TRBD1. The CDR3 runs to 15 residues. CDR1 and CDR2 from the germline V gene are SGHDT and YYEEEE. Losses at the gene ends were 4 bases for V and 5 bases for J; bases not matched to a gene: 11. The CDR3 region is CASSAVDRVWYGYTF. In nucleotides, the CDR3 is TGTGCCAGCAGCGCCGTTGACAGGGTATGGTATGGCTACACCTTC.

In this sample, this clonotype turned up a few times. The chain joins TRBV20-1 to TRBJ1-5; no firm D call. V was pared by 3 bases and J by 0 bases, with 9 bases between. The V gene's germline CDR1 is DFQATT and CDR2 SNEGSKA (reference sequence). This CDR3 is built from 14 residues. The CDR3 reads CSASIRNSNQPQHF. CDR3 DNA: TGCAGTGCTAGTATACGGAATAGCAATCAGCCCCAGCATTTT.

This clonotype was counted a few times. CDR3 in amino acids: CASSYSAVPSTDTQYF. The CDR3 DNA reads as TGTGCCAGCAGTTACTCGGCGGTTCCCAGCACAGATACGCAGTATTTT. The chain links TRBV6-2 or TRBV6-3 to TRBJ2-3; D is undetermined. The V end lost 0 bases, the J end lost 0 bases, and 10 bases lay between the germline ends. The CDR3 spans 16 residues. The germline CDR1 and CDR2 sequences are MNHEY and SVGEGT.

This chain uses TRBV6-1 with TRBJ1-3; D unresolved. V dropped 0 bases and J dropped 0 bases, with 9 bases sitting between them. The germline V gene encodes CDR1 MNHNS and CDR2 SASEGT. This CDR3 comprises 16 residues. The CDR3 bases are TGTGCCAGCAGTGAAGCTCTGTATACCTCTGGAAACACCATATATTTT. Amino acids: CASSEALYTSGNTIYF.

The chain joins TRBV18 to TRBJ2-1; 10 bases agree with TRBD1. This CDR3 spans 14 amino acids. From germline, CDR1 is KGHSH and CDR2 LQKENI. The V and J ends lost 3 bases and 7 bases, in that order; junction bases with no gene match: 3. For the CDR3, the DNA is TGTGCCAGCTCACCCAGGGGACAGGGGAATGAGCAGTTCTTC. This sequence encodes CASSPRGQGNEQFF.

The gene calls are TRBV10-3 and TRBJ1-2; D remains unclear. Trimming removed 1 base from V and 10 bases from J, with 10 bases in between. Per the germline V gene, CDR1 is ENHRY and CDR2 is SYGVKD. There are 12 residues in the CDR3. The CDR3 loop is CAISEFNTDYTF. For the CDR3, the DNA is TGTGCCATCAGTGAGTTTAACACAGACTACACCTTC.

The rearrangement joins TRBV7-6 to TRBJ2-5; D gene uncertain. V lost 5 bases and J lost 1, with 8 bases in between. This CDR3 has 13 amino acids. CDR1 is SGHVS and CDR2 is FNYEAQ in the germline V gene. This CDR3 is CASSQDPQETQYF. DNA for the CDR3: TGTGCCAGCAGCCAAGACCCCCAAGAGACCCAGTACTTC.

This clonotype was counted only a few times. V gene TRBV6-2 or TRBV6-3 combines with J gene TRBJ2-2; either TRBD1 or TRBD2 may fit D (5 bases each). The germline gives CDR1 MNHEY, CDR2 SVGEGT. Trimming took 8 bases from V and 8 from J, leaving 18 bases between them. There are 14 residues in the CDR3. CDR3 DNA: TGTGCCAGCTCCCGGGACCCTGCCCGGGGGGAGCTGTTTTTT. This encodes CASSRDPARGELFF.

This chain joins TRBV7-2 and TRBJ2-1; TRBD2 matches at 10 bases. This CDR3 is built from 14 residues. Germline CDR1 is SGHTA and CDR2 is FQGNSA. Trimming took 5 bases from V and 14 from J; bases not matched to a gene: 12. CDR3 bases: TGTGCCAGCAGCGTAGGTCCCGCCAGCGGGAGGGAGTTCTTC. Translating gives CASSVGPASGREFF.

The sample holds a few counts of this clonotype. V gene TRBV19 combines with J gene TRBJ2-1; TRBD2 matches at 10 bases. In germline, CDR1 is LNHDA, CDR2 SQIVND (reference sequence). The CDR3 runs to 16 residues. V lost 4 bases to trimming and J lost 9 bases; unmatched junction nucleotides: 12. CDR3 sequence reads: CASSNQRLAGSGEQFF. Written as DNA, the CDR3 is TGTGCCAGTAGTAACCAAAGACTAGCGGGTTCCGGTGAGCAGTTCTTC.

This clonotype turned up a few times. The rearrangement uses TRBV11-2 and TRBJ2-1; tentative D call: TRBD2 (6 bases). The CDR3 is made up of 16 amino acids. The V and J ends lost 3 bases and 10 bases respectively, with 22 bases between them. Germline CDR1 reads SGHAT; CDR2 reads FQNNGV. DNA for the CDR3: TGTGCCAGCAGCTTGACCACGACTAGTCTCCCACGGGAGCAGTTCTTC. Its translation is CASSLTTTSLPREQFF.

CDR3: CSAREGDRWKSNQPQHF. Here the CDR3 DNA reads TGCAGTGCTAGAGAGGGGGACAGGTGGAAGTCCAATCAGCCCCAGCATTTT. The chain recombines TRBV20-1 with TRBJ1-5, with 8 bases that match TRBD1. This CDR3 has 17 residues. J lost 3 bases, V lost 0 bases, and 10 bases had no gene match. CDR1 DFQATT and CDR2 SNEGSKA come from the germline V gene (reference sequence).

This sequence joins TRBV7-2 and TRBJ2-7; D unclear. Germline V gene sequence: CDR1 SGHTA, CDR2 FQGNSA. There are 13 residues in the CDR3. The V gene lost 4 bases and the J gene lost 4 bases, with 11 bases spanning the gap. The CDR3 spells CASSWAAVYEQYF. CDR3 bases: TGTGCCAGCAGCTGGGCGGCGGTTTACGAGCAGTACTTC.

The V gene is TRBV14, the J gene TRBJ2-1, with D perhaps TRBD2 (7 bases). CDR1 is SGHDN and CDR2 is FVKESK in the germline V gene. The CDR3 totals 16 residues. V was trimmed by 1 base and J by 3 bases, leaving 13 bases between them. The CDR3 reads CASSQVGGLVYNEQFF. The DNA for the CDR3 is TGTGCCAGCAGCCAAGTGGGGGGGCTAGTCTACAATGAGCAGTTCTTC.

Ten or more counts support this clonotype. The genes are TRBV7-8 and TRBJ2-7; no reliable D call. Trimming shortened V by 3 bases and J by 2 bases, and 17 bases separated the two germline ends. Germline V gene sequence: CDR1 SGHVS, CDR2 FQNEAQ. The CDR3 has 16 amino acids. CDR3 DNA sequence: TGTGCCAGCAGCTTTGGACCCAGGACCACGGCCTACGAGCAGTACTTC. Translating gives CASSFGPRTTAYEQYF.

V gene TRBV5-1 combines with J gene TRBJ2-3; D remains ambiguous. The germline V gene has CDR1 SGHRS and CDR2 YFSETQ. The V and J ends lost 2 bases and 4 bases respectively, with 17 bases between them. This CDR3 comprises 16 residues. CDR3 amino acids: CASSFDPLGVADTQYF. The CDR3 DNA follows: TGCGCCAGCAGCTTCGACCCTCTAGGAGTCGCAGATACGCAGTATTTT.

The V gene is TRBV4-1, the J gene TRBJ2-2; TRBD2 is a possible D gene (6 bases). Between the trimmed V and J ends, which lost 3 bases and 5 bases, there was a span of 10 bases. The CDR3 is 14 residues long. Germline-derived CDR1 and CDR2 are MGHRA and YSYEKL. The CDR3 region has the DNA TGCGCCAGCAGCCAGCGCCGGGAGACCGGGGAGCTGTTTTTT. Its protein is CASSQRRETGELFF.

The chain joins TRBV12-3 or TRBV12-4 to TRBJ1-5; D ambiguous. This CDR3 has 15 amino acids. The germline V and J ends were trimmed by 6 bases and 0 bases, with 12 bases remaining between them. This CDR3 is CASSQDFLSNQPQHF. The CDR3 region has the DNA TGTGCCAGCAGCCAGGACTTCCTTAGCAATCAGCCCCAGCATTTT.